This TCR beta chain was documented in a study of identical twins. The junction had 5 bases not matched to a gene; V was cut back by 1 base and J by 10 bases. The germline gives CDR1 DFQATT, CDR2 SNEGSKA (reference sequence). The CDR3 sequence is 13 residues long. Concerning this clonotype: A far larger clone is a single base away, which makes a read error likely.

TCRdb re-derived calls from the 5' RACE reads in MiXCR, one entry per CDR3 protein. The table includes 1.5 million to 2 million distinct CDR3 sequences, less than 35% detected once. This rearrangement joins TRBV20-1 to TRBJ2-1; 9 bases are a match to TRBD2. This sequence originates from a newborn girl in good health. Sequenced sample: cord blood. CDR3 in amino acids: CSARGLAAYEQFF. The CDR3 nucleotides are TGCAGTGCTAGAGGACTAGCGGCCTACGAGCAGTTCTTC.